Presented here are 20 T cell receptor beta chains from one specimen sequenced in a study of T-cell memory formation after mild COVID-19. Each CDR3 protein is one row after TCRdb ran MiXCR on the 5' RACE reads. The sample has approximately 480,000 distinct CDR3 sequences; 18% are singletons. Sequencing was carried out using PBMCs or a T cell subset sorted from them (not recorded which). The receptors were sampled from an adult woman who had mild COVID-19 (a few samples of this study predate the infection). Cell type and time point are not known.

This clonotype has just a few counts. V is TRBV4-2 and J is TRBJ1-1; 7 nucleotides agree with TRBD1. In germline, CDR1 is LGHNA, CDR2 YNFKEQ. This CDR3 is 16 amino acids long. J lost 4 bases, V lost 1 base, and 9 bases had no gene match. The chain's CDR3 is CASSQVFTGVATEAFF. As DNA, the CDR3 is TGTGCCAGCAGCCAAGTCTTTACAGGGGTTGCCACTGAAGCTTTCTTT.

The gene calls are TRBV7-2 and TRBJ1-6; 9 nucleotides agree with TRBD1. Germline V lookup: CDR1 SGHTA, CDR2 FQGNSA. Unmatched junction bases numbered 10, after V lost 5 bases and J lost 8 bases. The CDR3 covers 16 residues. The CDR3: CASSVYRGRWDSPLHF. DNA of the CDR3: TGTGCCAGCAGCGTCTACAGGGGGCGCTGGGATTCACCCCTCCACTTT.

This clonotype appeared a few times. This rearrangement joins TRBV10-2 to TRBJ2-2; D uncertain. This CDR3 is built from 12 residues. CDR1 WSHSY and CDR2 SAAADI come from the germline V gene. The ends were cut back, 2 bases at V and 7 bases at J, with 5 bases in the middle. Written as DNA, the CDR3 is TGCGCCAGCAGTGAGGCACTCGGGGAGCTGTTTTTT. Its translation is CASSEALGELFF.

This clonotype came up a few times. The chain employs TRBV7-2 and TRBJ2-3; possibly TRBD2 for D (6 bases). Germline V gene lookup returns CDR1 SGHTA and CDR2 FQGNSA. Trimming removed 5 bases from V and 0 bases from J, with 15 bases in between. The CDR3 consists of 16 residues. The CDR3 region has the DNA TGTGCCAGCAGCCCGGGGGTCCTAGGCAGCACAGATACGCAGTATTTT. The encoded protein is CASSPGVLGSTDTQYF.

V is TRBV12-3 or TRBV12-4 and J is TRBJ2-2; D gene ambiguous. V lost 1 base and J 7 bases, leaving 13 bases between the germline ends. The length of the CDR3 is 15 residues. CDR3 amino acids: CASSLGAAWVGELFF. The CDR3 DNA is TGTGCCAGCAGTTTAGGGGCAGCGTGGGTCGGGGAGCTGTTTTTT.

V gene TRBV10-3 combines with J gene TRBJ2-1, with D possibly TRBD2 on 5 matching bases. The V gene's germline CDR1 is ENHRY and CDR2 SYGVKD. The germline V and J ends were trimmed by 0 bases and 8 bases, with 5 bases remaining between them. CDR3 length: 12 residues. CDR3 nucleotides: TGTGCCATCAGTGAGTCTAGCGATGAGCAGTTCTTC. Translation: CAISESSDEQFF.

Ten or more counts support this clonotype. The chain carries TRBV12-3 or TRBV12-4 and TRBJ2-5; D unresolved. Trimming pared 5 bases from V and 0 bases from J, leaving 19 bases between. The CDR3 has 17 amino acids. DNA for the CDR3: TGTGCCAGCAGTACGCCATGGGTGATCGGAAACCAAGAGACCCAGTACTTC. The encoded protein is CASSTPWVIGNQETQYF.

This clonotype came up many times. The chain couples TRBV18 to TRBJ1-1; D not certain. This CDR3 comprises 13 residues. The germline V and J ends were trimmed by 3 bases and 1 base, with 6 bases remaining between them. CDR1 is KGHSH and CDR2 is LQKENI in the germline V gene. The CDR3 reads CASSPRGNTEAFF. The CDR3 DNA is TGTGCCAGCTCACCGAGAGGGAACACTGAAGCTTTCTTT.

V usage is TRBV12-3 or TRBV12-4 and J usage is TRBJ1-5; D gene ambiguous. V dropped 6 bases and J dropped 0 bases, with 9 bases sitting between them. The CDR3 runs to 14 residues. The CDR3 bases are TGTGCCAGCAGCCCGACCTATAGCAATCAGCCCCAGCATTTT. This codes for CASSPTYSNQPQHF.

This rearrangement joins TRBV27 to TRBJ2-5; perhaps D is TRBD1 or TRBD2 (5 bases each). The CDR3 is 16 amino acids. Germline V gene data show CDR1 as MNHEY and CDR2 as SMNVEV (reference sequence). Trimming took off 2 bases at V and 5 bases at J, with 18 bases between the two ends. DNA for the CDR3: TGTGCCAGCAGTTTAACGGGACCAGAGGCTGTGGAGACCCAGTACTTC. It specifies CASSLTGPEAVETQYF.

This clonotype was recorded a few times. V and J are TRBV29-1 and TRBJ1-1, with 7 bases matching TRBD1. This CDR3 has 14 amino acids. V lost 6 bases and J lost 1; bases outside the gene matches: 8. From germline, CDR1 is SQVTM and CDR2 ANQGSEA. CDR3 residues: CSVRQGGWNTEAFF. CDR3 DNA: TGCAGCGTGCGACAGGGAGGATGGAACACTGAAGCTTTCTTT.

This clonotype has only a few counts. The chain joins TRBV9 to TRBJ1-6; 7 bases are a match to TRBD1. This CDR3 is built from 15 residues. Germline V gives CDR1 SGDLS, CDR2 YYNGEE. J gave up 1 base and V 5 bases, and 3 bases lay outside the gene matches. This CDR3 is CASSTGDSYNSPLHF. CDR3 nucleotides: TGTGCCAGCAGTACAGGGGATTCCTATAATTCACCCCTCCACTTT.

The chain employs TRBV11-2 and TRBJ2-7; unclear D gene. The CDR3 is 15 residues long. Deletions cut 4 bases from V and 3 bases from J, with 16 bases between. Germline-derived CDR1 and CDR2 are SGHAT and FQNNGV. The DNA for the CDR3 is TGTGCCAGCAGCTCCCCATGGGAACAGCTCTACGAGCAGTACTTC. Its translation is CASSSPWEQLYEQYF.

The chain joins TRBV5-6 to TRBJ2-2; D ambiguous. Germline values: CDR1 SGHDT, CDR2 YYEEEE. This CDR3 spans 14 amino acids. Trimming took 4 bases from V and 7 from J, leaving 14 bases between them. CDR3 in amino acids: CASSNLRVYGELFF. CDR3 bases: TGTGCCAGCAGCAACCTAAGGGTTTACGGGGAGCTGTTTTTT.

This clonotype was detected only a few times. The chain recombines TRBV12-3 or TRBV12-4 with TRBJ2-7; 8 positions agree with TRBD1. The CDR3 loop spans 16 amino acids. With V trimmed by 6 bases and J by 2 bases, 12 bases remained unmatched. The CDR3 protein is CASSHYLTGAAYEQYF. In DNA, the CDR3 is TGTGCCAGCAGCCACTACCTGACAGGGGCCGCCTACGAGCAGTACTTC.

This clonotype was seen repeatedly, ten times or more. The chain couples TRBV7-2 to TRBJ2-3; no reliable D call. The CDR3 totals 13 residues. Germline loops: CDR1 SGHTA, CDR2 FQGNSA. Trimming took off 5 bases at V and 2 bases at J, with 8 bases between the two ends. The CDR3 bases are TGTGCCAGCAGCCCCAACCCCACAGATACGCAGTATTTT. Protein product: CASSPNPTDTQYF.

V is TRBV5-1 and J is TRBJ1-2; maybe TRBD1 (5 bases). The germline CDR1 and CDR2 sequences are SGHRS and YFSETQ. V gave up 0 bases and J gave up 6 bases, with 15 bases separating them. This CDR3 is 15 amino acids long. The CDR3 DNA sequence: TGCGCCAGCAGCTTGGGCGTGGGCAGGGCGGATGGCTACACCTTC. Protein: CASSLGVGRADGYTF.

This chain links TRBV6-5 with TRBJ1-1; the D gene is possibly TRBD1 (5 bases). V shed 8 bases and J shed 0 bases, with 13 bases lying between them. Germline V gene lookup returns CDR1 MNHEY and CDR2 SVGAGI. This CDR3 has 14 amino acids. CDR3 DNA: TGTGCCAGCCCGGAGACGGACATGAACACTGAAGCTTTCTTT. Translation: CASPETDMNTEAFF.

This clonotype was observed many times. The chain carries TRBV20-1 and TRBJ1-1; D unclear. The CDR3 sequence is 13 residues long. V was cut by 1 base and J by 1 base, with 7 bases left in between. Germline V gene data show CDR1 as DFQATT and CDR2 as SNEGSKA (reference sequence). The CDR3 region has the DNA TGCAGTGCTAGAGTCCCAGAGAACACTGAAGCTTTCTTT. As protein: CSARVPENTEAFF.

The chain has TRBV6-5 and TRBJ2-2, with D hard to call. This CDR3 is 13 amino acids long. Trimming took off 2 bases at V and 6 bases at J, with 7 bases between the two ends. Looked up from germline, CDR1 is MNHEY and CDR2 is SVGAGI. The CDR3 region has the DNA TGTGCCAGCAGTTACCGATCCCCCGGGGAGCTGTTTTTT. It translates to CASSYRSPGELFF.